This is a list of T cell receptor beta chains from one sample in a study of T cell responses to AZD1222 COVID-19 vaccine. Data came from immunoSEQ multiplex PCR; TCRdb stores just in-frame clones and leaves some out. The top ten clones hold 5.5% of a sample with about 160,000 clones, about 88% of them seen once. This specimen was peripheral blood, taken on day 0 of AZD1222 vaccination. The receptors were sampled from an adult in good health. Both conserved end residues are part of each CDR3. A D gene is named only where the DNA matches it firmly. The size entry is marked missing in some rows and otherwise reads once, few, many or a size class.

DNA,CDR3,length,size,V,J,D
TGCGCCAGCAGCCAAGATTTCTTGGGGGTGAACACTGAAGCTTTCTTT,CASSQDFLGVNTEAFF,16,-,TRBV4-3,TRBJ1-1,-
TGCAGCGTTGAAGAACTAGCGGGTCACACAGATACGCAGTATTTT,CSVEELAGHTDTQYF,15,-,TRBV29-1,TRBJ2-3,TRBD2
TGTGCCAGCAGCGTAGAGGGGCTCCCAGGAAACACCATATATTTT,CASSVEGLPGNTIYF,15,-,TRBV9,TRBJ1-3,-
TGTGCCAGTAGTATAGATCTGAACAGGGCTAATCAGCCCCAGCATTTT,CASSIDLNRANQPQHF,16,-,TRBV19,TRBJ1-5,-
TGTGCCAGCAGCTGGACAACTAGCGGGAGTCGGAATGAGCAGTTCTTC,CASSWTTSGSRNEQFF,16,-,TRBV7-3,TRBJ2-1,TRBD2
TGTGCCAGCAGCCAAGTTGCAGGGGATTTCGGAAAACTGTTTTTT,CASSQVAGDFGKLFF,15,-,TRBV3-1/TRBV3-2,TRBJ1-4,-
TGCGCCAGCAGCTTGTTGGCAGGCCTAGGCGAGCAGTACTTC,CASSLLAGLGEQYF,14,-,TRBV5-1,TRBJ2-7,-
TGTGCCAGTAGCCGTAGGGCTAGCGGGGGGGCGGATACGCAGTATTTT,CASSRRASGGADTQYF,16,-,TRBV19,TRBJ2-3,TRBD2
TGTGCCAGAAGCTTCGAGGGGGCTCGGGGAAGAAATTCACCCCTCCACTTT,CARSFEGARGRNSPLHF,17,-,TRBV5-3,TRBJ1-6,TRBD1
TGCAGCGTTGCGGGACAGGCCTCTAACTATGGCTACACCTTC,CSVAGQASNYGYTF,14,-,TRBV29-1,TRBJ1-2,TRBD1
TGTGCCAGCAGCTTACGGTTCGACGAGCAGTACTTC,CASSLRFDEQYF,12,-,TRBV7-9,TRBJ2-7,-
TGTGCCAGCCGAGAACGGGGGGTGAACACCGGGGAGCTGTTTTTT,CASRERGVNTGELFF,15,once,TRBV7-9,TRBJ2-2,TRBD2
TGTGCCATCAGGGACATTTCGGGCACTGAAGCTTTCTTT,CAIRDISGTEAFF,13,once,TRBV10-3,TRBJ1-1,-
TGTGCCTGGAGTGTAGCTGTTAGCTCTGGAAACACCATATATTTT,CAWSVAVSSGNTIYF,15,-,TRBV30,TRBJ1-3,-
TGTGCCAGCTACGTCGCGGCAGGGGGGTACTATGGCTACACCTTC,CASYVAAGGYYGYTF,15,-,TRBV2,TRBJ1-2,TRBD1
TGTGCCAGCAGCTTATCGGGCAGGGGGACCGAAAAACTGTTTTTT,CASSLSGRGTEKLFF,15,-,TRBV7-8,TRBJ1-4,TRBD1
TGTGCCAGCAGCCCTACCGGAAGAGGGGTCAATCAGCCCCAGCATTTT,CASSPTGRGVNQPQHF,16,-,TRBV9,TRBJ1-5,-
TGTGCCAGCAGTGAACTGGGCTCTGGAAACACCATATATTTT,CASSELGSGNTIYF,14,-,TRBV6-1,TRBJ1-3,-
TGTGCCAGCAGCAAAGGGGGAACAGGGGGGAATTCACCCCTCCACTTT,CASSKGGTGGNSPLHF,16,once,TRBV21-1,TRBJ1-6,-
TGTGCCAGCTCACCCAACGAGCTTAGGGAAGCTTTCTTT,CASSPNELREAFF,13,-,TRBV18,TRBJ1-1,-
TGTGCCATCAGCACCGGGACAGGGGCCCAGCGAGCTTTCTTT,CAISTGTGAQRAFF,14,once,TRBV10-3,TRBJ1-1,TRBD1
TGCGCCAGCAGCTTGGGGACTAGCGGATATGAGCAGTTCTTC,CASSLGTSGYEQFF,14,-,TRBV5-1,TRBJ2-1,TRBD2